A single sample gave rise to the 6 T cell receptor beta chains below, sequenced in a study of OX40 agonist ivuxolimab in advanced cancers. Clones were sequenced by immunoSEQ multiplex PCR, and TCRdb holds only the in-frame ones, with some missing. The table has under 85,000 clones, just over 85% seen once; the top ten hold approximately 4%. Sequences were derived from CD4+ or CD8+ T cells sorted from blood, sampled in a trial of the OX40 agonist ivuxolimab. The source of these receptors is an adult with an advanced solid tumor such as melanoma, head and neck, liver or kidney cancer.

The chain carries TRBV6-1 and TRBJ1-2; D uncertain. Trimming took 5 bases from V and 0 from J, leaving 7 bases between them. The CDR3 length is 13 residues. Per germline, CDR1 MNHNS and CDR2 SASEGT. The CDR3 sequence is CASSTGTNYGYTF. CDR3 DNA: TGTGCCAGCAGTACCGGGACTAACTATGGCTACACCTTC.

Note on this clone: A junction boundary mismatches the germline segment, possibly from a read error. This chain uses TRBV7-7 with TRBJ2-2, with TRBD2 identical over 9 bases. The CDR3 consists of 18 residues. Germline V CDR1 and CDR2: SSHAT, FNYEAQ (reference sequence). The CDR3 sequence: CASSLRLAEALSTGELFF. CDR3 nucleotides: TGTGCTAGCAGCCTCCGACTAGCGGAGGCGCTCTCCACCGGGGAGCTGTTTTTT. The entire variable domain, with the rest obtained from reference TRBV7-7 and TRBJ2-2, is as follows: GAGVSQSPRYKVTKRGQDVTLRCDPISSHATLYWYQQALGQGPEFLTYFNYEAQPDKSGLPSDRFSAERPEGSISTLTIQRTEQRDSAMYRCASSLRLAEALSTGELFFGEGSRLTVL.

By frequency in the sample, this clone is medium-sized. The chain couples TRBV10-3 to TRBJ2-1; TRBD2 matches 11 bases. Germline CDR1 is ENHRY and CDR2 is SYGVKD. The CDR3 sequence is 14 residues long. The junction had 9 bases not matched to a gene; V was cut back by 10 bases and J by 7 bases. In DNA, the CDR3 is TGTGCCACCATAGCGGGAGGGCCTAAGAATGAGCAGTTCTTC. This encodes CATIAGGPKNEQFF.

This chain uses TRBV7-9 with TRBJ2-1; 9 bases align to TRBD2. Per germline, CDR1 SEHNR and CDR2 FQNEAQ (reference sequence). The length of the CDR3 is 16 residues. The trim removed 6 bases at V and 0 bases at J, leaving 6 bases unmatched. The CDR3 region has the DNA TGTGCCAGCAGAGGGGGAGCGGGAGGCTCCTACAATGAGCAGTTCTTC. It is translated as CASRGGAGGSYNEQFF.

The chain couples TRBV27 to TRBJ2-3; possible D gene TRBD1, 7 bases. Trimming removed 2 bases at V and 2 bases at J, with 11 bases between. The CDR3 is made up of 15 amino acids. The germline gives CDR1 MNHEY, CDR2 SMNVEV (reference sequence). The CDR3 loop is CASSLQGGLTDTQYF. The CDR3 bases are TGTGCCAGCAGTTTACAGGGGGGTCTCACAGATACGCAGTATTTT.

The genes are TRBV6-1 and TRBJ2-2; D may match TRBD1 or TRBD2 (5 bases each). Germline V gene lookup returns CDR1 MNHNS and CDR2 SASEGT. The V gene lost 9 bases and the J gene lost 7 bases, with 15 bases spanning the gap. This CDR3 has 13 amino acids. This CDR3 is CARVSGPGGELFF. The CDR3 DNA follows: TGTGCCAGGGTCTCGGGGCCTGGCGGGGAGCTGTTTTTT.